These T cell receptor beta chains were read from a single sample in a study of T cells after yellow fever vaccination. TCRdb processed the 5' RACE reads anew with MiXCR; each CDR3 protein has one entry. Among 350,000 to 550,000 distinct CDR3 sequences listed, approximately 18% were seen once. Sequences were derived from PBMCs, sampled before the yellow fever booster vaccination. These receptors originate from a man between 18 and 35 years old who received the YFV17D yellow fever vaccine. The CDR3 runs from the conserved cysteine through the conserved F or W. D genes are given only for firm matches. A clone size is listed for some rows: how often the clone was seen (once, few, many), or a class if it is expanded.

V,length,D,size,J,CDR3,DNA
TRBV5-1,15,TRBD1,-,TRBJ2-5,CATNRGTGGQETQYF,TGCGCCACCAACCGCGGGACAGGGGGCCAGGAGACCCAGTACTTC
TRBV5-1,18,-,-,TRBJ2-3,CASSLAARRGLRTDTQYF,TGCGCCAGCAGCTTGGCGGCCCGGCGGGGCCTACGCACAGATACGCAGTATTTT
TRBV10-2,13,-,-,TRBJ1-2,CASSESGLWGYTF,TGCGCCAGCAGTGAGTCAGGATTGTGGGGCTACACCTTC
TRBV29-1,15,-,few,TRBJ2-3,CSVAGTAVPPDTQYF,TGCAGCGTTGCCGGGACTGCCGTCCCTCCAGATACGCAGTATTTT
TRBV7-9,15,-,-,TRBJ1-3,CASSLLLTSGNTIYF,TGTGCCAGCAGCTTATTATTGACCTCTGGAAACACCATATATTTT
TRBV5-4,11,-,many,TRBJ2-1,CASSWGNEQFF,TGTGCCAGCAGCTGGGGTAATGAGCAGTTCTTC
TRBV6-5,16,TRBD1,-,TRBJ1-1,CASSYSTGTGGTEAFF,TGTGCCAGCAGTTACTCGACCGGGACAGGGGGCACTGAAGCTTTCTTT
TRBV6-5,15,TRBD1,many,TRBJ2-1,CASSYSTPIRDRVFF,TGTGCCAGCAGTTACTCGACGCCGATCCGGGACAGGGTCTTCTTC
TRBV10-3,13,-,few,TRBJ2-5,CAISGSGPETQYF,TGTGCCATCAGTGGGAGTGGTCCAGAGACCCAGTACTTC
TRBV4-1,16,-,few,TRBJ2-7,CASSQEGRKSSYEQYF,TGCGCCAGCAGCCAAGAGGGAAGGAAGAGCTCCTACGAGCAGTACTTC
TRBV19,14,TRBD1,-,TRBJ2-1,CASSIVRGPNEQFF,TGTGCCAGTAGTATCGTCAGGGGGCCCAATGAGCAGTTCTTC
TRBV5-1,16,TRBD2,-,TRBJ2-1,CASSLKLAGVGLEQFF,TGCGCCAGCAGCTTGAAACTAGCGGGGGTTGGTCTAGAGCAGTTCTTC
TRBV29-1,13,-,-,TRBJ1-2,CSVPGHFGDGYTF,TGCAGCGTTCCAGGACATTTCGGGGATGGCTACACCTTC
TRBV6-5,12,TRBD2,few,TRBJ2-5,CASGGGQETQYF,TGTGCCAGTGGGGGGGGGCAAGAGACCCAGTACTTC
TRBV11-2,17,TRBD1,-,TRBJ2-1,CASSLYTGASSYNEQFF,TGTGCCAGCAGCTTATACACAGGGGCAAGCTCCTACAATGAGCAGTTCTTC
TRBV6-2/TRBV6-3,12,-,few,TRBJ2-1,CAVSGSYNEQFF,TGTGCGGTGTCGGGCTCCTACAATGAGCAGTTCTTC
TRBV4-1,17,-,-,TRBJ1-5,CASSQDWGTYSNQPQHF,TGCGCCAGCAGCCAAGATTGGGGGACGTATAGCAATCAGCCCCAGCATTTT
TRBV10-3,15,-,few,TRBJ2-6,CAISESRSGANVLTF,TGTGCCATCAGTGAGTCGAGGTCTGGGGCCAACGTCCTGACTTTC
TRBV11-2,14,TRBD2,-,TRBJ2-1,CASSFILAGGEQFF,TGTGCCAGCAGCTTTATACTAGCGGGGGGTGAGCAGTTCTTC
TRBV20-1,15,TRBD2,-,TRBJ2-2,CSARSSGGNTGELFF,TGCAGTGCTAGATCTAGCGGGGGCAACACCGGGGAGCTGTTTTTT
TRBV30,13,-,-,TRBJ2-5,CAWSVLYRETQYF,TGTGCCTGGAGTGTATTGTATCGGGAGACCCAGTACTTC
TRBV4-3,15,-,-,TRBJ2-1,CASSQGTTRYNEQFF,TGCGCCAGCAGCCAAGGAACAACCAGATACAATGAGCAGTTCTTC
TRBV7-3,17,TRBD2,-,TRBJ2-1,CASSSGLAGNPYNEQFF,TGTGCCAGCAGCTCCGGACTAGCGGGGAATCCCTACAATGAGCAGTTCTTC
TRBV5-5,13,-,-,TRBJ1-2,CASSLGGLRGYTF,TGTGCCAGCAGCTTGGGAGGGTTGCGTGGCTACACCTTC
TRBV11-2,13,-,-,TRBJ1-2,CASSLDGGNGYTF,TGTGCCAGCAGCTTAGATGGAGGAAACGGCTACACCTTC
TRBV6-1,15,TRBD1,-,TRBJ1-5,CASSWDRVSNQPQHF,TGTGCCAGCAGTTGGGACAGGGTGAGCAATCAGCCCCAGCATTTT
TRBV4-3,18,TRBD2,few,TRBJ2-2,CASSQDVSGGLNTGELFF,TGCGCCAGCAGCCAAGACGTAAGCGGGGGTCTAAACACCGGGGAGCTGTTTTTT
TRBV7-9,16,TRBD1,-,TRBJ1-2,CASSWGTGGGLDGYTF,TGTGCCAGCAGCTGGGGGACAGGGGGCGGATTGGATGGCTACACCTTC
TRBV11-2,14,-,few,TRBJ2-7,CASSLGLHSYEQYF,TGTGCCAGCAGCTTAGGCTTGCACTCCTACGAGCAGTACTTC
TRBV12-3/TRBV12-4,13,TRBD2,-,TRBJ2-3,CASSPRAGLPQYF,TGTGCCAGCAGTCCCCGAGCGGGGTTGCCGCAGTATTTT
TRBV6-1,9,-,-,TRBJ2-3,CASSNTQYF,TGTGCCAGCAGTAATACGCAGTATTTT
TRBV11-2,16,TRBD2,-,TRBJ2-4,CASSPLASGGGHIQYF,TGTGCCAGCAGCCCCCTGGCTAGCGGGGGGGGACACATTCAGTACTTC
TRBV12-5,12,-,-,TRBJ1-1,CASGLAHTEAFF,TGTGCTAGTGGTTTGGCTCACACTGAAGCTTTCTTT
TRBV6-5,15,-,-,TRBJ2-6,CASSYRKPGANVLTF,TGTGCCAGCAGTTATAGGAAGCCTGGGGCCAACGTCCTGACTTTC
TRBV28,16,-,-,TRBJ1-3,CPSRVTGGETGNTIYF,TGTCCCAGCCGGGTTACGGGGGGGGAGACTGGAAACACCATATATTTT
TRBV2,14,TRBD1,few,TRBJ2-4,CASTKRDRANIQYF,TGTGCCAGCACCAAGCGGGACAGGGCAAACATTCAGTACTTC
TRBV5-1,13,-,-,TRBJ1-1,CASSPYGYTEAFF,TGCGCCAGCAGCCCGTATGGCTACACTGAAGCTTTCTTT
TRBV4-3,15,-,-,TRBJ1-4,CASSQGLATNEKLFF,TGCGCCAGCAGCCAGGGACTTGCAACTAATGAAAAACTGTTTTTT
TRBV5-5,13,-,-,TRBJ2-4,CASSGGTENIQYF,TGTGCCAGCAGTGGCGGGACAGAAAACATTCAGTACTTC
TRBV18,13,-,few,TRBJ2-5,CASSSRDLETQYF,TGTGCCAGCTCATCCCGGGACCTAGAGACCCAGTACTTC
TRBV25-1,15,-,once,TRBJ2-2,CASSDPRSGTGELFF,TGTGCCAGCAGTGATCCACGTTCCGGCACCGGGGAGCTGTTTTTT